The present T cell receptor beta chain was sequenced within a study of regulatory T cells in long-lasting Graves disease. General study findings and limits: TRBV28, TRBJ1-2 and TRBJ2-5 were segments that persistent disease favored. Researchers examined only peripheral blood and not thyroid tissue.

V was shortened by 3 bases and J by 3 bases, with 7 bases between the two germline ends. Germline assignment: CDR1 SNHLY and CDR2 FYNNEI. The CDR3 runs 13 residues. Regarding time point: persistent/refractory GD, antithyroid drugs over 5 years with positive TRAb. From RNA extracted from PBMCs, the TCR library was made. Building the TCR beta libraries relied on iRepertoire HTBI primers, and CDR3 regions underwent Arm-PCR. Under the authors' procedure: Segment identification across samples yielded about 60 TRBV and 14 to 15 TRBJ segments. Using its own MiXCR run on the multiplex PCR reads, TCRdb lists one record per CDR3 protein. The V and J calls here are based on TCRdb, not the publication. This sample yields about 470,000 distinct CDR3 sequences, of which more than 20% are seen a single time; approximately 8% belongs to the top ten. This clonotype was seen once. Its antigen is not known.

This specimen was peripheral blood mononuclear cells (PBMCs), taken when the disease was refractory, from a patient treated with antithyroid drugs. This TCR came from a female donor with Graves disease. This chain links TRBV2 with TRBJ2-3; D is unclear. The DNA of the CDR3 is TGTGCCAGCAGTGAGGATAGGACAGATACGCAGTATTTT. This gives the protein CASSEDRTDTQYF.